This T cell receptor beta chain was retrieved from a study of blood T cells in healthy people across ages. A sample-barcoded 5' primer and a J-beta primer mix were used in a second PCR of about 7 to 12 cycles. Every individual sample yielded 2.5 million or more paired-end reads (each containing CDR3). TCRdb itself ran the 5' RACE reads through MiXCR, one entry per CDR3 protein. Of hundreds of thousands of distinct CDR3 sequences listed, 45% to 50% are singletons. The CDR3 extends over 15 amino acids. Germline values: CDR1 LGHNA, CDR2 YSLEER. With 1 base clipped from V and 4 bases from J, the junction kept 4 bases outside the gene matches. Each donor gave ten milliliters of peripheral blood. The study isolated at least 6.5 million PBMCs from each sample. There were at least 5.5 micrograms of total RNA extracted from every sample.

Sequencing was performed on blood. The chain combines TRBV4-3 with TRBJ2-7, with 10 bases identical to TRBD1. The clonotype originates from a man aged 25-45 years in good health. CDR3 in DNA: TGCGCCAGCAGCCAAGGACAGGGGGCGGTTTACGAGCAGTACTTC. This gives the protein CASSQGQGAVYEQYF.